The text below deals with one T cell receptor (beta chain). The record originates from a study of cytotoxic CD8 clonotypes in ibrutinib-treated CLL. TCRdb's table, derived via immunoSEQ multiplex PCR, lists solely in-frame clones and lacks some. The sample has about 68,000 clones; under 70% are singletons. There are 14 residues in the CDR3. V shed 6 bases, J shed 4 bases, and the junction held 8 bases outside the gene matches. Germline values: CDR1 MNHEY, CDR2 SVGAGI. Source: PBMCs, taken after 12 months of ibrutinib treatment. V gene TRBV6-5 combines with J gene TRBJ2-5, with 7 bases identical to TRBD1. The source of this sequence is a human donor with chronic lymphocytic leukemia. CDR3 protein: CASSHPTGPETQYF. The DNA for the CDR3 is TGTGCCAGCAGCCACCCGACAGGGCCAGAGACCCAGTACTTC.